This T cell receptor beta chain was sequenced in a study of T cell responses to AZD1222 COVID-19 vaccine. Whole-study results and caveats: Baseline serology detected seropositivity in only six or seven AZD1222 recipients. With dominance at 160-218 and 743-854, vaccine-associated CD4 TCRs spanned spike. The study found Spike-specific TCR breadth and depth rose after two AZD1222 doses.

The assay was immunoSEQ multiplex PCR, and TCRdb's table has in-frame clones only and misses some. The repertoire includes roughly 100,000 clones, approximately 86% of them detected once, and less than 4% sits in the top ten. Germline CDR1 is ENHRY and CDR2 is SYGVKD. This CDR3 is built from 12 residues. V was shortened by 3 bases and J by 3 bases, with 6 bases between the two germline ends. For this clone: The antigen is not known.

The TCR was taken from an adult who received the MenACWY meningococcal vaccine as a control. The sample consisted of peripheral blood, taken 28 days after the second dose of the MenACWY control vaccine. This chain joins TRBV10-3 and TRBJ2-7; D not certain. The CDR3 spells CAISEGIYEQYF. The DNA for the CDR3 is TGTGCCATCAGTGAAGGGATCTACGAGCAGTACTTC.